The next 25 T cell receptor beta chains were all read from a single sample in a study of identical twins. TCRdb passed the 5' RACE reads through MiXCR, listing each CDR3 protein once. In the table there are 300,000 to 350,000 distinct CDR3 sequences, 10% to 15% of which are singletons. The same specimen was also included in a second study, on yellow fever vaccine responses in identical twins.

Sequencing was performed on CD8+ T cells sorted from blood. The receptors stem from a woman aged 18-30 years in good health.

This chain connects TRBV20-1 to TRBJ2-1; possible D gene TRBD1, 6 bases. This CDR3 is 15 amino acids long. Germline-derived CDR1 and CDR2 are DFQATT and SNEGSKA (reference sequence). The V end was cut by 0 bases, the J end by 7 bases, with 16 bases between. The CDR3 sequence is CSARDSQGRGNEQFF. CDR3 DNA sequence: TGCAGTGCTAGAGATTCCCAGGGGCGCGGAAATGAGCAGTTCTTC.

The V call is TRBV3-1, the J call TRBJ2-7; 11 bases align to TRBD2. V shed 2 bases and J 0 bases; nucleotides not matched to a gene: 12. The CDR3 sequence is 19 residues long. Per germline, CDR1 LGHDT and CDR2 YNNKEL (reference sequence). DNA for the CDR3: TGTGCCAGCAGCCAATCGTATAGGACTAGCGGGCCCCCCTCCTACGAGCAGTACTTC. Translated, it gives CASSQSYRTSGPPSYEQYF.

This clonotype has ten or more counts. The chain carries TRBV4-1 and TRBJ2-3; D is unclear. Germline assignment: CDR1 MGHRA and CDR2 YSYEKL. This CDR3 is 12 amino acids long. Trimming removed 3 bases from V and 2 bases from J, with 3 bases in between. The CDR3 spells CASSHVTDTQYF. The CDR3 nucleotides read TGCGCCAGCAGCCACGTCACAGATACGCAGTATTTT.

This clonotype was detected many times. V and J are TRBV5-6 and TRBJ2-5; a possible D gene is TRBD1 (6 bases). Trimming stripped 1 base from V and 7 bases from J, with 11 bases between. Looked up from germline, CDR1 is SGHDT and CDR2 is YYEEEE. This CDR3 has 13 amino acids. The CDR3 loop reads CASSLSEQGTQYF. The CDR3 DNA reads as TGTGCCAGCAGCTTGTCGGAACAGGGGACCCAGTACTTC.

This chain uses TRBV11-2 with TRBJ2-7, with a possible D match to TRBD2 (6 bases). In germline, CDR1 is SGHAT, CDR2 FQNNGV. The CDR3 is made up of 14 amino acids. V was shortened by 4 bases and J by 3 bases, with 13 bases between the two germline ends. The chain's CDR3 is CASSSPGGYYEQYF. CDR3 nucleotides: TGTGCCAGCAGCTCCCCCGGAGGGTACTACGAGCAGTACTTC.

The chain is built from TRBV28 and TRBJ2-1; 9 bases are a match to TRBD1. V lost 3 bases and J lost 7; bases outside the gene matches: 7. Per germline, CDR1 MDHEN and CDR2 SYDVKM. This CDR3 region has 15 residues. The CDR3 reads CASSFNGQGMNEQFF. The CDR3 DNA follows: TGTGCCAGCAGTTTCAACGGACAGGGGATGAATGAGCAGTTCTTC. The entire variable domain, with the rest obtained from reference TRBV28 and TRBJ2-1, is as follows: DVKVTQSSRYLVKRTGEKVFLECVQDMDHENMFWYRQDPGLGLRLIYFSYDVKMKEKGDIPEGYSVSREKKERFSLILESASTNQTSMYLCASSFNGQGMNEQFFGPGTRLTVL.

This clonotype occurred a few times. The CDR3 reads CATSINSEMNTEAFF. The DNA for the CDR3 is TGTGCCACCAGCATAAACAGCGAGATGAACACTGAAGCTTTCTTT. The chain couples TRBV15 to TRBJ1-1; D is undetermined. CDR1 is LNHNV, CDR2 YYDKDF, per germline (reference sequence). Trimming stripped 4 bases from V and 0 bases from J, with 12 bases between. The CDR3 is 15 residues long.

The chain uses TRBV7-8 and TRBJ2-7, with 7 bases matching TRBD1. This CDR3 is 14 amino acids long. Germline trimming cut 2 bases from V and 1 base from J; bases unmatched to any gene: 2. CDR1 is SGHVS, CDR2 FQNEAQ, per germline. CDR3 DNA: TGTGCCAGCAGCTTACGACAGGGATCCTACGAGCAGTACGTC. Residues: CASSLRQGSYEQYV.

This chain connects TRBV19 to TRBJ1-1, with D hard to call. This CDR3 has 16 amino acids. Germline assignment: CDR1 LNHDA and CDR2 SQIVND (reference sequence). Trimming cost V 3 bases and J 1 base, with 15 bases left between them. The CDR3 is CASSIWTIDRNTEAFF. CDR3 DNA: TGTGCCAGTAGTATTTGGACTATCGATAGGAACACTGAAGCTTTCTTT. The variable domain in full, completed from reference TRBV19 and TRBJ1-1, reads DGGITQSPKYLFRKEGQNVTLSCEQNLNHDAMYWYRQDPGQGLRLIYYSQIVNDFQKGDIAEGYSVSREKKESFPLTVTSAQKNPTAFYLCASSIWTIDRNTEAFFGQGTRLTVV.

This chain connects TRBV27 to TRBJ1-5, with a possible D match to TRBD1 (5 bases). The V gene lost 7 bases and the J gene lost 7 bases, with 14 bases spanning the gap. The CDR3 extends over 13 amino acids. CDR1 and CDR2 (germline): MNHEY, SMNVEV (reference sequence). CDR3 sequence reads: CASTGGVGQPQHF. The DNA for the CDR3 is TGTGCCAGCACCGGGGGGGTTGGACAGCCCCAGCATTTT.

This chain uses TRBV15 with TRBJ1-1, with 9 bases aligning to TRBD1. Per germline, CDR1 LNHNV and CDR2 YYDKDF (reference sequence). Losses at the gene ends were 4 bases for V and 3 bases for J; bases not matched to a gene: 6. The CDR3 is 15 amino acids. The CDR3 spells CATSKDRGRDTEAFF. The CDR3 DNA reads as TGTGCCACCAGCAAGGACAGGGGTAGGGACACTGAAGCTTTCTTT.

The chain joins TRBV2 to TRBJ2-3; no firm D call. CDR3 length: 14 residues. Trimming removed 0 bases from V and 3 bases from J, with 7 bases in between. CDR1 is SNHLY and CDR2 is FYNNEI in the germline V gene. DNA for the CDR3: TGTGCCAGCAGTGAAGCGTTGCGAACAGATACGCAGTATTTT. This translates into CASSEALRTDTQYF.

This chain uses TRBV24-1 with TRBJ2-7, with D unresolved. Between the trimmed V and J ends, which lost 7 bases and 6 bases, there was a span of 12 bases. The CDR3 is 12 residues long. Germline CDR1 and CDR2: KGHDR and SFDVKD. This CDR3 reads CATRSPLGEQYF. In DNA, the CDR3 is TGTGCCACCAGGTCCCCACTGGGCGAGCAGTACTTC.

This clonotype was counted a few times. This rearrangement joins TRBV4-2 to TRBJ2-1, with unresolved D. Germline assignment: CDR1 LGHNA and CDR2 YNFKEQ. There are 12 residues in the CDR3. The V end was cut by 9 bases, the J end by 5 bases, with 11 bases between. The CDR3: CASRWRDNEQFF. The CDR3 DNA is TGTGCCAGTCGATGGAGAGACAATGAGCAGTTCTTC.

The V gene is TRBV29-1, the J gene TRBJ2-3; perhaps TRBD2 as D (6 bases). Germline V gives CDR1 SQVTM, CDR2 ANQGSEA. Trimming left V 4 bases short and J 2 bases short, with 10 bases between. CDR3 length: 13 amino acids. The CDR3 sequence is CSVGGDATDTQYF. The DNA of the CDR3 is TGCAGCGTTGGGGGGGATGCCACAGATACGCAGTATTTT.

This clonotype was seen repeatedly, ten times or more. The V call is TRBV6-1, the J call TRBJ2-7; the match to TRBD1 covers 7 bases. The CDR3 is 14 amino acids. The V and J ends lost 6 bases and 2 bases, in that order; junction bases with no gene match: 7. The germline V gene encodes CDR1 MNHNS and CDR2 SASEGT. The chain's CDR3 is CASSIGDRTYEQYF. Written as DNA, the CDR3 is TGTGCCAGCAGCATTGGGGACAGAACCTACGAGCAGTACTTC.

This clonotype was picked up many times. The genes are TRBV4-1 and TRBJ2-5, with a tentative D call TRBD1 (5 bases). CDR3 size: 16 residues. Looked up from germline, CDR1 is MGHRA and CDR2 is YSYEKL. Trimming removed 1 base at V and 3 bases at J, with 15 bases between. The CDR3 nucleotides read TGCGCCAGCAGCCAAGTTTTGACAGTTTCCAAAGAGACCCAGTACTTC. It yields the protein CASSQVLTVSKETQYF.

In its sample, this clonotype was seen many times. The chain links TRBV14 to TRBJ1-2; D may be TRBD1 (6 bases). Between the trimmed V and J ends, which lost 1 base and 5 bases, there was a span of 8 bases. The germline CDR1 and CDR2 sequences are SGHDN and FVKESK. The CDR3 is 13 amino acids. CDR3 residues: CASSQAQGYGYTF. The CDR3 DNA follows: TGTGCCAGCAGCCAAGCCCAGGGGTATGGCTACACCTTC.

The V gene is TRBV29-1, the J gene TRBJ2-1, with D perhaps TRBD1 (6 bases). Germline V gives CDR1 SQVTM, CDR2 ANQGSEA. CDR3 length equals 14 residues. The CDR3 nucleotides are TGCACCGCCTTAGGGGGAGAGGCCTACAATGAGCAGTTCTTC. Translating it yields CTALGGEAYNEQFF.

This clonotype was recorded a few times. As DNA, the CDR3 is TGCAGTGCACCTCGGTTAGCGGGAGTATACGAGCAGTACTTC. This translates into CSAPRLAGVYEQYF. The chain employs TRBV20-1 and TRBJ2-7; 9 bases are a match to TRBD2. V lost 6 bases and J lost 4; bases outside the gene matches: 10. Germline V gene lookup returns CDR1 DFQATT and CDR2 SNEGSKA (reference sequence). The CDR3 loop spans 14 amino acids.

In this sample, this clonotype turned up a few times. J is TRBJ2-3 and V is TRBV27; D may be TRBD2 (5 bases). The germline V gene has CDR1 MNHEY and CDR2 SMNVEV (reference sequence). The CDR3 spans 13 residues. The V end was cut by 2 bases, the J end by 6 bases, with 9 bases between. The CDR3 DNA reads TGTGCCAGCAGTTTAGGGTGGAGGGATACGCAGTATTTT. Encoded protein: CASSLGWRDTQYF.

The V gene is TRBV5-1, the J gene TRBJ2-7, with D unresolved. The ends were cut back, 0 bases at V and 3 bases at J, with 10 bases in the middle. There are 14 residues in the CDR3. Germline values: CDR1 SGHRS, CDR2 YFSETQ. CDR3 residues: CASSLASALYEQYF. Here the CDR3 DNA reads TGCGCCAGCAGCTTGGCCAGCGCCCTCTACGAGCAGTACTTC.

The chain's CDR3 is CASSLPDREDIQYF. The CDR3 nucleotides are TGTGCCAGCAGCTTACCGGACAGGGAAGACATTCAGTACTTC. This chain links TRBV7-9 with TRBJ2-4; TRBD1 matches at 8 bases. Germline V gene lookup returns CDR1 SEHNR and CDR2 FQNEAQ (reference sequence). This CDR3 region has 14 residues. The trim removed 2 bases at V and 8 bases at J, leaving 5 bases unmatched.

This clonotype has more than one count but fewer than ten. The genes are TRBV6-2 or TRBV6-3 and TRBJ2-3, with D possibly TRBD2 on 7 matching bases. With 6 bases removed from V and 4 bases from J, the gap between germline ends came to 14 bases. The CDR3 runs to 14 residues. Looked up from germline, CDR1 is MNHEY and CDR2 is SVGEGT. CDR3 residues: CASSTGGPSDTQYF. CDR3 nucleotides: TGTGCCAGCAGCACCGGGGGGCCCTCAGATACGCAGTATTTT.

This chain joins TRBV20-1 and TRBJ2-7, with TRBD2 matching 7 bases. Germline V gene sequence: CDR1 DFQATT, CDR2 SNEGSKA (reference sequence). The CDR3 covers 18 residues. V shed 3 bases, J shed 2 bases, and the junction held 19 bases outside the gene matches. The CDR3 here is CSARPRGASGYLAYEQYF. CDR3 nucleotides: TGCAGTGCTAGGCCCCGCGGGGCTAGCGGTTACCTGGCCTACGAGCAGTACTTC.